Shown below are 26 T cell receptor beta chains from a single sample sequenced in a study of T cells in Graves' hyperthyroidism and ophthalmopathy. Researchers took RNA transcripts and amplified the TCR beta CDR3 regions from them. Researchers ran a first-round RT-PCR on the TCR CDR3 using the HTBI primer set. TCRdb recomputed calls from the multiplex PCR reads with MiXCR, one row per CDR3 protein. Of under 300,000 distinct CDR3 sequences listed, approximately 15% are singletons. Sequencing was performed on blood. These receptors all stem from a woman aged 40-49 years with Graves' hyperthyroidism.

Remarks on this clonotype: This could be a read error, since a much larger clone is one nucleotide away. The gene calls are TRBV20-1 and TRBJ1-5; possibly TRBD1 for D (6 bases). Trimming shortened V by 0 bases and J by 2 bases, and 11 bases separated the two germline ends. The CDR3 is 15 residues long. The V gene's germline CDR1 is DFQATT and CDR2 SNEGSKA (reference sequence). CDR3 sequence: CSARDGGTGNQPQHF. The CDR3 coding sequence is TGCAGTGCTAGAGATGGGGGCACGGGCAATCAGCCCCAGCATTTT.

The V gene is TRBV30, the J gene TRBJ1-1; weak D call: TRBD1 (6 bases). This CDR3 has 12 amino acids. V lost 5 bases and J lost 11, with 18 bases in between. Germline loops: CDR1 GTSNPN, CDR2 SVGIG (reference sequence). The CDR3, as DNA: TGTGCCTGGGACGGGGGGGGCCCCGAGGCTTTCTTT. Its protein is CAWDGGGPEAFF. Supplemented by reference TRBV30 and TRBJ1-1, the full variable domain reads SQTIHQWPATLVQPVGSPLSLECTVEGTSNPNLYWYRQAAGRGLQLLFYSVGIGQISSEVPQNLSASRPQDRQFILSSKKLLLSDSGFYLCAWDGGGPEAFFGQGTRLTVV.

This clonotype was counted many times. V gene TRBV27 combines with J gene TRBJ2-5; 8 bases fit TRBD2. The CDR3 has 14 residues. V gave up 3 bases and J gave up 5 bases; unmatched junction bases: 5. Germline-derived CDR1 and CDR2 are MNHEY and SMNVEV (reference sequence). The CDR3, as DNA: TGTGCCAGCAGTTTGGGACTAGTGGGGGAGACCCAGTACTTC. Translated: CASSLGLVGETQYF.

The chain carries TRBV20-1 and TRBJ2-7, with D uncertain. The CDR3 loop spans 13 amino acids. Per the germline V gene, CDR1 is DFQATT and CDR2 is SNEGSKA (reference sequence). The V and J ends lost 7 bases and 0 bases respectively, with 13 bases between them. The CDR3 reads CSGRLGNSYEQYF. Here the CDR3 DNA reads TGCAGTGGAAGACTGGGGAACTCCTACGAGCAGTACTTC.

Ten or more counts support this clonotype. V gene TRBV11-3 combines with J gene TRBJ1-1; D is unresolved. The germline gives CDR1 SGHNT, CDR2 YENEEA. V lost 5 bases, J lost 1 base, and 20 bases lay in between. CDR3 length: 17 amino acids. The DNA of the CDR3 is TGTGCCAGCAGCCCCAATCGTCCGGGAAGGACGAACACTGAAGCTTTCTTT. Translated, it gives CASSPNRPGRTNTEAFF.

This clonotype was recorded at least ten times. The genes are TRBV3-1 and TRBJ2-3, with no clear D. Germline CDR1 LGHDT, CDR2 YNNKEL (reference sequence). The V end lost 0 bases, the J end lost 4 bases, and 17 bases lay between the germline ends. The CDR3 consists of 17 residues. CDR3 sequence (DNA): TGTGCCAGCAGCCAAGACACCTTGACGTGGATTGCAGATACGCAGTATTTT. This sequence encodes CASSQDTLTWIADTQYF.

J is TRBJ2-5 and V is TRBV6-2 or TRBV6-3; 15 nucleotides match TRBD2. Germline CDR1 reads MNHEY; CDR2 reads SVGEGT. The V gene end was trimmed by 6 bases and the J gene end by 5 bases; junction bases not matched to a gene: 4. The CDR3 is made up of 15 amino acids. CDR3 residues: CASRPGTSGGETQYF. The CDR3, as DNA: TGTGCCAGCAGACCCGGGACTAGCGGGGGGGAGACCCAGTACTTC.

This clonotype was seen a few times. V and J are TRBV14 and TRBJ1-2; tentatively, D is TRBD1 (5 bases). V lost 1 base and J 4 bases, leaving 13 bases between the germline ends. In germline, CDR1 is SGHDN, CDR2 FVKESK. There are 15 residues in the CDR3. CDR3 sequence: CASSQVNAGPYGYTF. The CDR3 coding sequence is TGTGCCAGCAGCCAAGTCAACGCAGGGCCCTATGGCTACACCTTC.

This clonotype has at least ten counts. The gene calls are TRBV30 and TRBJ2-5; D is ambiguous. The germline CDR1 and CDR2 sequences are GTSNPN and SVGIG (reference sequence). This CDR3 is built from 14 residues. Trimming removed 1 base at V and 0 bases at J, with 9 bases between. CDR3 bases: TGTGCCTGGAGTGCCGCAGAGTACCAAGAGACCCAGTACTTC. It translates to CAWSAAEYQETQYF.

This chain joins TRBV6-1 and TRBJ1-1; 10 bases agree with TRBD1. V lost 8 bases to trimming and J lost 12 bases; unmatched junction nucleotides: 18. CDR1 is MNHNS and CDR2 is SASEGT in the germline V gene. CDR3 length equals 15 residues. DNA for the CDR3: TGTGCCAGCGGGGACAGGGGCGAAAGGATTGCTGAGTCTTTCTTT. As protein: CASGDRGERIAESFF.

This clonotype was found many times. The CDR3 DNA follows: TGTGCCAGCAGTCCCCCCGGGACAGGGAAGAGAGGAGATACGCAGTATTTT. Its protein product is CASSPPGTGKRGDTQYF. V is TRBV27 and J is TRBJ2-3; the match to TRBD1 covers 9 bases. The J segment lost 5 bases and the V segment lost 5 bases, leaving 14 bases of the junction unmatched. The CDR3 runs 17 residues. The germline V gene encodes CDR1 MNHEY and CDR2 SMNVEV (reference sequence).

Only one count was recorded for this clonotype. This chain links TRBV2 with TRBJ2-1, with a possible D match to TRBD2 (6 bases). This CDR3 has 18 residues. The germline gives CDR1 SNHLY, CDR2 FYNNEI. Trimming removed 10 bases at V and 0 bases at J, with 25 bases between. This chain's CDR3 is CATKLEGGGAPSYNEQFF. CDR3 in DNA: TGTGCCACCAAGCTGGAGGGAGGCGGGGCCCCCTCCTACAATGAGCAGTTCTTC.

The V gene is TRBV6-1, the J gene TRBJ2-1; 8 bases map to TRBD2. This CDR3 is built from 14 residues. Losses at the gene ends were 10 bases for V and 2 bases for J; bases not matched to a gene: 7. Germline lookup yields CDR1 MNHNS and CDR2 SASEGT. The DNA for the CDR3 is TGTGCCACACAACTAGCGGCCGCCTACAATGAGCAGTTCTTC. Protein product: CATQLAAAYNEQFF.

Many counts were recorded for this clonotype. V usage is TRBV28 and J usage is TRBJ1-1; tentative D call: TRBD1 (6 bases). CDR3 size: 14 residues. The ends were cut back, 10 bases at V and 0 bases at J, with 15 bases in the middle. Germline lookup yields CDR1 MDHEN and CDR2 SYDVKM. The CDR3 region has the DNA TGTGCCACCCAGGGGCCTCCCATGAACACTGAAGCTTTCTTT. Residues: CATQGPPMNTEAFF.

CDR3: CSVEGTGARRDGYTF. The CDR3 DNA reads TGCAGCGTTGAAGGGACAGGGGCCCGAAGGGATGGCTACACCTTC. This chain uses TRBV29-1 with TRBJ1-2; 9 bases are shared with TRBD1. Germline lookup yields CDR1 SQVTM and CDR2 ANQGSEA. The CDR3 sequence is 15 residues long. V lost 1 base and J lost 6; bases outside the gene matches: 9. Together with reference TRBV29-1 and TRBJ1-2, the CDR3 gives the full variable domain: SAVISQKPSRDICQRGTSLTIQCQVDSQVTMMFWYRQQPGQSLTLIATANQGSEATYESGFVIDKFPISRPNLTFSTLTVSNMSPEDSSIYLCSVEGTGARRDGYTFGSGTRLTVV.

This clonotype has ten or more counts. The rearrangement links TRBV3-1 to TRBJ2-7; D possibly corresponds to TRBD1 (6 bases). The germline V gene has CDR1 LGHDT and CDR2 YNNKEL (reference sequence). CDR3 length: 15 residues. Trimming shortened V by 8 bases and J by 1 base, and 18 bases separated the two germline ends. CDR3 nucleotides: TGTGCCAGCGGAGGAGGCGCGGACAGTTCCTACGAGCAGTACTTC. It yields the protein CASGGGADSSYEQYF.

This clonotype was picked up many times. The chain recombines TRBV28 with TRBJ1-5; D uncertain. In germline, CDR1 is MDHEN, CDR2 SYDVKM. V lost 6 bases and J lost 5, with 5 bases in between. The CDR3 length is 11 residues. CDR3 in amino acids: CASRRDQPQHF. CDR3 coding DNA: TGTGCCAGCAGGAGGGATCAGCCCCAGCATTTT.

This clonotype showed up many times. The rearrangement uses TRBV29-1 and TRBJ2-1; D might be TRBD2 (5 bases). Germline CDR1 reads SQVTM; CDR2 reads ANQGSEA. V lost 7 bases to trimming and J lost 7 bases, with 17 bases between them. This CDR3 spans 13 amino acids. Written as DNA, the CDR3 is TGCAGCGCTCTACGTGGGAGTATGAATGAGCAGTTCTTC. Amino acids: CSALRGSMNEQFF.

This clonotype was recorded at least ten times. The chain carries TRBV20-1 and TRBJ2-5; D possibly matches TRBD1 or TRBD2 (6 bases each). The CDR3 extends over 13 amino acids. Between the trimmed V and J ends, which lost 6 bases and 3 bases, there was a span of 14 bases. Per germline, CDR1 DFQATT and CDR2 SNEGSKA (reference sequence). CDR3 loop: CSAERGVEETQYF. CDR3 bases: TGCAGTGCCGAAAGGGGGGTCGAAGAGACCCAGTACTTC.

This clonotype was observed at least ten times. The V call is TRBV2, the J call TRBJ1-6; no definite D call. In germline, CDR1 is SNHLY, CDR2 FYNNEI. The CDR3 loop spans 16 amino acids. V lost 6 bases to trimming and J lost 5 bases, with 17 bases between them. CDR3: CASRAGPSSNNSPLHF. CDR3 DNA: TGTGCCAGCAGGGCCGGGCCGTCCTCAAATAATTCACCCCTCCACTTT.

This clonotype was picked up a small number of times. The gene calls are TRBV12-3 or TRBV12-4 and TRBJ2-2; D ambiguous. The CDR3 consists of 13 residues. Deletions cut 3 bases from V and 7 bases from J, with 9 bases between. The CDR3 reads CASSLWDSGELFF. The CDR3 DNA follows: TGTGCCAGCAGTTTGTGGGATAGCGGGGAGCTGTTTTTT.

This clonotype was found many times. The chain joins TRBV3-1 to TRBJ1-1; no definite D call. Germline loops: CDR1 LGHDT, CDR2 YNNKEL (reference sequence). Trimming took off 1 base at V and 1 base at J, with 4 bases between the two ends. The CDR3 loop spans 13 amino acids. CDR3 sequence reads: CASSQVWNTEAFF. The CDR3 DNA sequence: TGTGCCAGCAGCCAAGTTTGGAACACTGAAGCTTTCTTT.

There are a few counts of this clonotype. The chain recombines TRBV30 with TRBJ1-2; D unclear. V was cut by 2 bases and J by 0 bases, with 13 bases left in between. The CDR3 spans 15 residues. Germline V gives CDR1 GTSNPN, CDR2 SVGIG (reference sequence). The CDR3 region has the DNA TGTGCCTGGAGTCGCCGATCCTCAGCTAACTATGGCTACACCTTC. It translates to CAWSRRSSANYGYTF.

This clonotype showed up many times. V and J are TRBV11-2 and TRBJ2-7; no clear D gene. The V end lost 5 bases, the J end lost 2 bases, and 10 bases lay between the germline ends. This CDR3 is built from 13 residues. The germline V gene has CDR1 SGHAT and CDR2 FQNNGV. For the CDR3, the DNA is TGTGCCAGCAGCCCCGACATAGCCTACGAGCAGTACTTC. It is translated as CASSPDIAYEQYF.

In the case of this clonotype: A read error may account for a junction end that differs from germline. This chain joins TRBV28 and TRBJ1-1; D may be TRBD1 (5 bases). The CDR3 runs 12 residues. CDR1 and CDR2 from the germline V gene are MDHEN and SYDVKM. The DNA for the CDR3 is TGTGCCAGCTGGGGGACCCTCACTGAAGCTCTCTTT. Its protein is CASWGTLTEALF.

This clonotype was seen repeatedly, ten times or more. This chain joins TRBV10-3 and TRBJ1-5, with unresolved D. The germline V gene has CDR1 ENHRY and CDR2 SYGVKD. The V and J ends lost 4 bases and 0 bases respectively, with 10 bases between them. The CDR3 sequence is 15 residues long. The CDR3 region is CAISVTHYSNQPQHF. The CDR3 DNA reads TGTGCCATCAGTGTCACACACTATAGCAATCAGCCCCAGCATTTT.